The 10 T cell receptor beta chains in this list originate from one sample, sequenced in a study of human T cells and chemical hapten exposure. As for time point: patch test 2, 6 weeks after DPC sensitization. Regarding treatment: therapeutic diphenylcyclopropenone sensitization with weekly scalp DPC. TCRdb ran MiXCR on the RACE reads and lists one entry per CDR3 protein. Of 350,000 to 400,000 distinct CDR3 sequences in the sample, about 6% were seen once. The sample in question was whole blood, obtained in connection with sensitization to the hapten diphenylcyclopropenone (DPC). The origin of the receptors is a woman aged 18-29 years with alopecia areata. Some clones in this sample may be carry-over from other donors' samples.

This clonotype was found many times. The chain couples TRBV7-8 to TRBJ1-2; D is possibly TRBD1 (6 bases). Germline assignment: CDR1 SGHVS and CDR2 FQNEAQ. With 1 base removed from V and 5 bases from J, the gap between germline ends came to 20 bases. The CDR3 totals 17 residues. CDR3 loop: CASSLVSQTGSGYGYTF. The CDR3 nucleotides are TGTGCCAGCAGCTTAGTGTCCCAAACAGGGTCTGGGTATGGCTACACCTTC.

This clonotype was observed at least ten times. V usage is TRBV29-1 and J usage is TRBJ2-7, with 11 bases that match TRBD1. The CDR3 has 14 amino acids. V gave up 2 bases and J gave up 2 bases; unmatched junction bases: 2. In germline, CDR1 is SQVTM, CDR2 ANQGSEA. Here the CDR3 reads CSVEKGQGAYEQYF. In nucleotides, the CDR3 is TGCAGCGTTGAAAAGGGACAGGGGGCCTACGAGCAGTACTTC.

The chain's CDR3 is CAISESWDRGETQYF. CDR3 coding DNA: TGTGCCATCAGTGAGTCGTGGGACAGGGGTGAGACCCAGTACTTC. This chain joins TRBV10-3 and TRBJ2-5; 10 nucleotides align to TRBD1. The CDR3 totals 15 residues. The junction had 3 bases not matched to a gene; V was cut back by 0 bases and J by 5 bases. Germline V gene lookup returns CDR1 ENHRY and CDR2 SYGVKD.

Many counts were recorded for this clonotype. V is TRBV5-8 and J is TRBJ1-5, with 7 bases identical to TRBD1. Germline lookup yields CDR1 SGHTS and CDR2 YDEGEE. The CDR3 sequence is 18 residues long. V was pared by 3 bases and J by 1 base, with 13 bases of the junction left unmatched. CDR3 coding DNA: TGTGCCAGCAGCTCCACCCCGACAGGGTCGGGCAGCAATCAGCCCCAGCATTTT. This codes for CASSSTPTGSGSNQPQHF.

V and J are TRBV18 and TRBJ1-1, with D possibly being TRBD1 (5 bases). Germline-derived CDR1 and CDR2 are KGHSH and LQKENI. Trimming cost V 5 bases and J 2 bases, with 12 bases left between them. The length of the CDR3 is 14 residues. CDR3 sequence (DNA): TGTGCCAGCTCAGGTGCGCAGGGAAACACTGAAGCTTTCTTT. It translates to CASSGAQGNTEAFF.

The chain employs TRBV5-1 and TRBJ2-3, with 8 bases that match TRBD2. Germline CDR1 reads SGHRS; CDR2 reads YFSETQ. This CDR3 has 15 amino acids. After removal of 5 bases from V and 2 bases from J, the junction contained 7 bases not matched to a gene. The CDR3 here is CASSSSGFNTDTQYF. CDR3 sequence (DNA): TGCGCCAGCAGTTCTAGCGGGTTCAACACAGATACGCAGTATTTT.

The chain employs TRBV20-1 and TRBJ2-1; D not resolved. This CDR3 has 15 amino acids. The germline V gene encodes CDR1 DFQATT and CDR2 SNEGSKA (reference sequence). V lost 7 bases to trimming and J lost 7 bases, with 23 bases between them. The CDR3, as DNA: TGCAGTGTCACTTCTCCTAGGAACCCGATAAATGAGCAGTTCTTC. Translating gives CSVTSPRNPINEQFF.

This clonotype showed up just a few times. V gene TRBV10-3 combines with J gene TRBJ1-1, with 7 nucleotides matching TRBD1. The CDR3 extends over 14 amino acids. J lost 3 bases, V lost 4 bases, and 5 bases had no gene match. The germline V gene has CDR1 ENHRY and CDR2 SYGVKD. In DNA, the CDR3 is TGTGCCATCAGTGCGGGACAGACCGACACTGAAGCTTTCTTT. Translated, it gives CAISAGQTDTEAFF.

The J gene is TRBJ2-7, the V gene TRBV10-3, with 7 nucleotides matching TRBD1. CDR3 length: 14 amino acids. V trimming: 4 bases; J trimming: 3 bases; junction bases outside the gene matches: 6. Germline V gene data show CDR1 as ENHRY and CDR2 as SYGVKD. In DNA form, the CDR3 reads TGTGCCATCAGTGTTTCGACAGGGAACTACGAGCAGTACTTC. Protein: CAISVSTGNYEQYF.

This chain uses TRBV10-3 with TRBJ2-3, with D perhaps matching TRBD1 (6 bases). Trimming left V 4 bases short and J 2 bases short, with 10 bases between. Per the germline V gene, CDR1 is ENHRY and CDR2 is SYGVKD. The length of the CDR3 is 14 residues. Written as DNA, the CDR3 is TGTGCCATCAGTGCAGACAGGATCACAGATACGCAGTATTTT. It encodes CAISADRITDTQYF.